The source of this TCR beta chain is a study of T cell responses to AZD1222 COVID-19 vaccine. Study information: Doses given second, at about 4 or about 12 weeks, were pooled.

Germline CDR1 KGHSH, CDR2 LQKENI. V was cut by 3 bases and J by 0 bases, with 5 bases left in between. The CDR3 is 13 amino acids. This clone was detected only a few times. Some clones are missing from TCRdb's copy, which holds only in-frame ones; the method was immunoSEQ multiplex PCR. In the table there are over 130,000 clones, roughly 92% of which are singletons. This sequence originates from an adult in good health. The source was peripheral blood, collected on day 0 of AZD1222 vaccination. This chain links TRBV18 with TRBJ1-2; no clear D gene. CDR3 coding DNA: TGTGCCAGCTCACCGGATGCTAACTATGGCTACACCTTC. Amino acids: CASSPDANYGYTF.